This TCR beta chain was retrieved from a study of CD8+ T cells in alopecia areata. Study at large: Treatment of the treated patients consisted of oral tofacitinib, 5 to 10 mg twice daily. Treatment with tofacitinib (6 to 18 months) was followed by 6 months off drug.

Extracted RNA was reverse transcribed into cDNA, the sequencing template. Measured with immunoSEQ multiplex PCR; TCRdb has only the in-frame clones, and not every one. Of around 300,000 clones in the sample, roughly 60% are singletons; the top ten hold around 0.84%. This clone has a single count. V was cut by 5 bases and J by 0 bases, with 7 bases left in between. Germline V gene sequence: CDR1 MNHNY, CDR2 SVGAGI (reference sequence). The CDR3 spans 13 residues. The treatment denotes: oral pan-JAK inhibitor, 5-10 mg twice daily. Sampling of alopecia areata patients yielded lesional scalp punch biopsies as well as peripheral blood. Sorted populations comprised CD4+ and CD8+ T cells obtained from PBMCs.

The sequence came from a human donor with alopecia areata. The starting material was CD4+ T cells sorted from blood, obtained around week 54, from a patient treated with tofacitinib. The chain is built from TRBV6-6 and TRBJ1-2; D not resolved. The CDR3, as DNA: TGTGCCAGCAGTATGGGGACTAACTATGGCTACACCTTC. Residues: CASSMGTNYGYTF.